A single T cell receptor (beta chain) is shown here with its context. There is no known antigen for this receptor. No base quality information exists; no much larger clone differs at one position. Taken from roughly 2-4 cm away from the tumor, the adjacent normal breast tissue was rinsed with PBS and kept in prechilled RNAlater. Normal breast tissue often required roughly 90-310 mg of tissue for sufficient DNA because of high lipid content and low cell density. The study profiled bulk TCR beta-chain repertoires in matched peripheral blood, tumor and adjacent normal breast tissue taken from approximately 15 patients with early-stage breast cancer. The Qiagen AllPrep DNA/RNA Mini kit was used for genomic DNA extraction. Each sample was amplified as two independent genomic DNA replicates: roughly 0.5 ug for blood and approximately 1.4 ug for tumor or normal breast. TCRB sequencing of genomic DNA was carried out with the ImmunoSeq Intro kit according to the manufacturer's instructions. Multiplex PCR was run for about 30 cycles using proprietary primers and spike-in control sequences for absolute quantification. Single-end 150-bp reads were used to sequence an 87-bp fragment spanning the CDR3 plus the flanking V and J genes. Each lane of an Illumina MiSeq running version 3.0 chemistry carried seven multiplexed samples, with two replicates apiece. The authors processed their data as follows. Raw data were processed with the vendor's proprietary pipeline, and both replicates were merged into a single result per sample. To define clonotypes, the study grouped productive rearrangements that shared the V-gene family, CDR3 amino acid sequence and J-gene segment. Clonality was computed as 1 minus the normalized Shannon entropy (Pielou evenness) of TCRB abundances. To estimate T cell density, the total number of templates was divided by the input cell count, which was inferred from how much DNA went in. Recon, run with its default parameters, was used to estimate overall repertoire diversity and clonality. A clonotype was considered tumor-enriched if its abundance in tumor exceeded 0.1% and was at least 32-fold higher than its abundance in normal breast. Drawn from immuneACCESS, this table holds only the in-frame rearrangements with V and J called that TCRdb kept. Clones are partly lost; checked studies trace under half to an unresolved V gene and leave the rest unexplained. V and J calls and clone size are as listed in that table; D and trimming were resolved from the DNA. The sample data list some 5,500 clones, and 70% of these were observed just once. About an eighth of the sample comes from the top ten.

This sample is part of a study of early stage breast cancer tumors (dated by TCRdb to the late 2010s). About the study as a whole: Of the roughly 17 invasive breast tumors, roughly 12 were found to be estrogen receptor-positive, progesterone receptor-positive and HER2-negative. About 65% of the 12 ER+/PR+/HER2- tumors were invasive ductal carcinomas, while the other four were invasive lobular carcinomas. A read coverage of roughly 10-fold per sample was achieved on average. The samples as a whole yielded approximately 3,000,000 detected templates, corresponding to approximately 990,000 unique clonotypes.

Broader findings and caveats from the paper: Enriched TCRB sequences shared across patients were found to be mostly commonly generated sequences that were unlikely to play an important role in the tumor microenvironment. Greater similarity was observed between blood and normal breast repertoires than between blood and tumor repertoires, and tumor was distinguished from normal in about 90% of the 16 patients when each tissue was compared with blood. Because the cohort was small, analysis by tumor subtype was not possible. Compared with adjacent normal breast tissue, tumors had higher clonality and roughly 2.5-fold greater T cell density. Sequencing bulk genomic DNA from unsorted cells could not capture chain pairing or functional markers like CD4, CD8 and FOXP3.

The sequence was collected from a person aged 60 to 70 with breast cancer. Sequencing used normal breast tissue next to the tumor.

The CDR3 sequence is CASSLGTGYTEAFF. In nucleotides, the sequence is TGCGCCAGCAGCTTGGGGACAGGGTATACTGAAGCTTTCTTT. Recombination connected TRBV5-1 to TRBJ1-1; TRBD1 agrees with 8 junctional bases. For CDR1 and CDR2, the germline V gene lists SGHRS and YFSETQ. V loses 0 bases at its end and J loses 5 bases; junction bases beyond the gene matches: 3. The CDR3 spans 14 residues, from the cysteine through the phenylalanine. Only the CDR3 part of the read is kept: 42 bases, read in frame from the first base. Beyond the CDR3, the reference TRBV5-1 and TRBJ1-1 genes provide the residues; the full variable domain reads: KAGVTQTPRYLIKTRGQQVTLSCSPISGHRSVSWYQQTPGQGLQFLFEYFSETQRNKGNFPGRFSGRQFSNSRSEMNVSTLELGDSALYLCASSLGTGYTEAFFGQGTRLTVV.